The 25 T cell receptor beta chains in this list originate from one sample, sequenced in a study of control samples from healthy donors and cancer patients (TCRdb year 2020). The library relied on the immunoSEQ multiplex PCR assay. TCRdb provides this immuneACCESS table in a form limited to in-frame rearrangements. Some clones are lacking; in checked studies, under half of them reflect an unresolved V gene, and why the rest are absent is not known. The sample table shows about 150,000 clones, and 92% are seen once. Jointly, the top ten make up 0.68% of the sample. Sample: blood. Source of these receptors: a woman in her twenties or thirties in good health.

The chain recombines TRBV6-5 with TRBJ1-2; tentatively, D is TRBD1 (5 bases). The V end lost 8 bases, the J end lost 8 bases, and 18 bases lay between the germline ends. CDR1 and CDR2 (germline): MNHEY, SVGAGI. CDR3 length equals 13 residues. Written as DNA, the CDR3 is TGTGCCAGCGGTCCCGACACGGGGCAGGGCTACACCTTC. This gives the protein CASGPDTGQGYTF.

This sequence joins TRBV6-5 and TRBJ2-1, with TRBD2 as a possible D gene (6 bases). CDR3 length equals 15 residues. Germline values: CDR1 MNHEY, CDR2 SVGAGI. Trimming took off 2 bases at V and 7 bases at J, with 15 bases between the two ends. The DNA of the CDR3 is TGTGCCAGCAGTTACGGATGGGACTCCATAAATGAGCAGTTCTTC. Translated: CASSYGWDSINEQFF.

The chain links TRBV7-2 to TRBJ2-7; 10 bases line up with TRBD1. J lost 4 bases, V lost 9 bases, and 6 bases had no gene match. The germline V gene has CDR1 SGHTA and CDR2 FQGNSA. The CDR3 is 13 residues long. CDR3: CASLRDRGYEQYF. In nucleotides, the CDR3 is TGTGCCAGTCTCCGGGACAGGGGTTACGAGCAGTACTTC.

In the case of this clone: The sample has other DNA sequences that encode this CDR3 too. V is TRBV5-1 and J is TRBJ2-5; D not certain. With 1 base removed from V and 5 bases from J, the gap between germline ends came to 3 bases. Looked up from germline, CDR1 is SGHRS and CDR2 is YFSETQ. This CDR3 contains 11 residues. The CDR3 spells CASSLQETQYF. CDR3 bases: TGCGCCAGCAGCTTGCAGGAGACCCAGTACTTC. The whole variable domain, filled in from reference TRBV5-1 and TRBJ2-5, reads KAGVTQTPRYLIKTRGQQVTLSCSPISGHRSVSWYQQTPGQGLQFLFEYFSETQRNKGNFPGRFSGRQFSNSRSEMNVSTLELGDSALYLCASSLQETQYFGPGTRLLVL.

The CDR3 coding sequence is TGTGCCAGCAGCCAGGGGACTCAGCCCCAGCATTTT. Protein product: CASSQGTQPQHF. V is TRBV7-9 and J is TRBJ1-5, with D maybe TRBD1 (6 bases). The V end was cut by 5 bases, the J end by 6 bases, with 8 bases between. The CDR3 has 12 amino acids. The V gene's germline CDR1 is SEHNR and CDR2 FQNEAQ (reference sequence).

This clone appeared once. The chain employs TRBV5-6 and TRBJ1-2, with a weak D call TRBD1 (6 bases). The CDR3 loop spans 16 amino acids. V dropped 1 base and J dropped 1 base, with 14 bases sitting between them. Germline V gives CDR1 SGHDT, CDR2 YYEEEE. CDR3 sequence: CASSLIWTADNYGYTF. The DNA for the CDR3 is TGTGCCAGCAGCTTGATCTGGACAGCGGATAACTATGGCTACACCTTC.

The V call is TRBV28, the J call TRBJ1-5, with D uncertain. The germline gives CDR1 MDHEN, CDR2 SYDVKM. Deletions cut 3 bases from V and 0 bases from J, with 9 bases between. The CDR3 is made up of 15 amino acids. This CDR3 is CASSFPGSSNQPQHF. The CDR3 region has the DNA TGTGCCAGCAGTTTTCCCGGGTCTAGCAATCAGCCCCAGCATTTT.

The chain is built from TRBV2 and TRBJ2-3; D perhaps matches TRBD2 (5 bases). Between the trimmed V and J ends, which lost 3 bases and 6 bases, there was a span of 16 bases. CDR3 size: 15 residues. Looked up from germline, CDR1 is SNHLY and CDR2 is FYNNEI. CDR3 sequence: CASSDWAAAEDTQYF. CDR3 sequence (DNA): TGTGCCAGCAGTGATTGGGCAGCGGCCGAGGATACGCAGTATTTT. The whole variable domain, filled in from reference TRBV2 and TRBJ2-3, reads EPEVTQTPSHQVTQMGQEVILRCVPISNHLYFYWYRQILGQKVEFLVSFYNNEISEKSEIFDDQFSVERPDGSNFTLKIRSTKLEDSAMYFCASSDWAAAEDTQYFGPGTRLTVL.

This clone was picked up one time. CDR3: CATSDLQGGQGRNEQFF. The DNA of the CDR3 is TGTGCCACCAGTGATTTGCAGGGTGGACAGGGGAGGAATGAGCAGTTCTTC. The V and J genes are TRBV24-1 and TRBJ2-1; 9 bases agree with TRBD1. Germline V lookup: CDR1 KGHDR, CDR2 SFDVKD. The CDR3 runs to 17 residues. V was pared by 0 bases and J by 7 bases, with 9 bases of the junction left unmatched.

The chain recombines TRBV27 with TRBJ2-3; 11 nucleotides align to TRBD2. Trimming at V came to 7 bases and at J to 5 bases, leaving 5 bases not matched to a gene. CDR1 is MNHEY and CDR2 is SMNVEV in the germline V gene (reference sequence). This CDR3 contains 14 residues. CDR3 DNA sequence: TGTGCCAGCAAACTAGCGGGAGTCAGAGATACGCAGTATTTT. Amino acid sequence: CASKLAGVRDTQYF.

The chain is built from TRBV5-6 and TRBJ2-3; 8 positions agree with TRBD1. The V segment lost 2 bases and the J segment 4 bases; nucleotides outside the gene matches: 3. The length of the CDR3 is 14 residues. From germline, CDR1 is SGHDT and CDR2 YYEEEE. CDR3 DNA: TGTGCCAGCAGCTTAGGACAGGGTCCAGATACGCAGTATTTT. Translation: CASSLGQGPDTQYF.

This chain uses TRBV2 with TRBJ2-5; no firm D call. The V gene's germline CDR1 is SNHLY and CDR2 FYNNEI. The CDR3 is 11 residues long. The V and J ends lost 7 bases and 3 bases respectively, with 6 bases between them. CDR3 sequence: CASKTEETQYF. The CDR3 bases are TGTGCCAGCAAAACCGAAGAGACCCAGTACTTC.

The chain joins TRBV29-1 to TRBJ2-5; D remains unclear. CDR3 length: 13 residues. V dropped 7 bases and J dropped 3 bases, with 15 bases sitting between them. Germline V lookup: CDR1 SQVTM, CDR2 ANQGSEA. The CDR3 DNA reads TGCAGCGCTGCGCCGGCAGTTGAAGAGACCCAGTACTTC. It encodes CSAAPAVEETQYF.

Concerning this clone: Other DNA sequences within the sample encode an identical CDR3. This chain uses TRBV9 with TRBJ1-3; D call uncertain. This CDR3 comprises 13 residues. V was shortened by 3 bases and J by 0 bases, with 4 bases between the two germline ends. Germline V gives CDR1 SGDLS, CDR2 YYNGEE. CDR3 sequence: CASSGSSGNTIYF. The DNA of the CDR3 is TGTGCCAGCAGCGGGTCCTCTGGAAACACCATATATTTT.

CDR3 protein: CASAAPGQGGLLTF. CDR3 nucleotides: TGTGCCAGCGCCGCACCGGGACAGGGGGGTCTCCTGACTTTC. The chain has TRBV28 and TRBJ2-6; TRBD1 matches 11 bases. The V gene's germline CDR1 is MDHEN and CDR2 SYDVKM. This CDR3 region has 14 residues. V trimming: 8 bases; J trimming: 14 bases; junction bases outside the gene matches: 11.

The V gene is TRBV6-5, the J gene TRBJ1-4, with TRBD1 as a possible D gene (5 bases). The germline V gene encodes CDR1 MNHEY and CDR2 SVGAGI. Trimming removed 10 bases from V and 4 bases from J, with 13 bases in between. The CDR3 sequence is 13 residues long. The CDR3 spells CATKGPYNEKLFF. The CDR3, as DNA: TGTGCCACTAAGGGACCGTATAATGAAAAACTGTTTTTT.

The V gene is TRBV2, the J gene TRBJ1-1; a possible D gene is TRBD1 (6 bases). Trimming took off 4 bases at V and 0 bases at J, with 6 bases between the two ends. CDR3 size: 13 residues. Looked up from germline, CDR1 is SNHLY and CDR2 is FYNNEI. The CDR3, as DNA: TGTGCCAGCAGTGGGGACATGAACACTGAAGCTTTCTTT. Amino acid sequence: CASSGDMNTEAFF.

The chain uses TRBV6-5 and TRBJ2-2; 8 bases line up with TRBD2. CDR1 MNHEY and CDR2 SVGAGI come from the germline V gene. V dropped 6 bases and J dropped 4; count of bases not matched to a gene: 7. There are 15 residues in the CDR3. The CDR3, as DNA: TGTGCCAGCAGCTATACTAGCGGCCTCACCGGGGAGCTGTTTTTT. Amino acids: CASSYTSGLTGELFF.

This clone occurred once. The chain couples TRBV19 to TRBJ2-2, with D unclear. V shed 6 bases and J shed 2 bases, with 10 bases lying between them. The CDR3 has 14 residues. Germline V gene data show CDR1 as LNHDA and CDR2 as SQIVND (reference sequence). CDR3 loop: CASRVVPNTGELFF. DNA of the CDR3: TGTGCCAGTAGAGTGGTTCCAAACACCGGGGAGCTGTTTTTT. Drawing the rest from reference TRBV19 and TRBJ2-2, the complete variable domain is DGGITQSPKYLFRKEGQNVTLSCEQNLNHDAMYWYRQDPGQGLRLIYYSQIVNDFQKGDIAEGYSVSREKKESFPLTVTSAQKNPTAFYLCASRVVPNTGELFFGEGSRLTVL.

The chain employs TRBV27 and TRBJ2-7; tentative D call: TRBD1 (5 bases). The CDR3 spans 15 residues. The germline V and J ends were trimmed by 1 base and 3 bases, with 13 bases remaining between them. Germline assignment: CDR1 MNHEY and CDR2 SMNVEV (reference sequence). CDR3 sequence reads: CASSLCSGCGYEQYF. The DNA of the CDR3 is TGTGCCAGCAGTTTATGTTCAGGGTGTGGCTACGAGCAGTACTTC.

The J gene is TRBJ1-6, the V gene TRBV14; D might be TRBD1 (5 bases). V lost 4 bases and J lost 9, with 13 bases in between. This CDR3 has 14 residues. The germline CDR1 and CDR2 sequences are SGHDN and FVKESK. CDR3 sequence reads: CASSLRGASSPLHF. The CDR3 DNA follows: TGTGCCAGCAGCCTTAGGGGAGCCTCTTCACCCCTCCACTTT.

The chain couples TRBV7-3 to TRBJ2-3; the D gene is possibly TRBD1 (7 bases). The ends were cut back, 5 bases at V and 6 bases at J, with 15 bases in the middle. The CDR3 has 14 residues. Germline CDR1 and CDR2: SGHTA and FQGTGA. CDR3 loop: CASSQSGGLDTQYF. The CDR3, as DNA: TGTGCCAGCAGCCAGTCAGGGGGGCTGGATACGCAGTATTTT. The full variable domain, in which reference TRBV7-3 and TRBJ2-3 provide the parts outside the CDR3, is GAGVSQTPSNKVTEKGKYVELRCDPISGHTALYWYRQSLGQGPEFLIYFQGTGAADDSGLPNDRFFAVRPEGSVSTLKIQRTERGDSAVYLCASSQSGGLDTQYFGPGTRLTVL.

This clone was found a few times. The chain couples TRBV28 to TRBJ1-1, with 11 bases fitting TRBD1. Germline loops: CDR1 MDHEN, CDR2 SYDVKM. The CDR3 contains 12 residues. After removal of 8 bases from V and 4 bases from J, the junction contained 0 bases not matched to a gene. The CDR3 region is CASGTGGTEAFF. The CDR3 DNA reads TGTGCCAGCGGGACAGGGGGCACTGAAGCTTTCTTT.

The V and J genes are TRBV14 and TRBJ1-2; possible D gene TRBD1, 5 bases. CDR3 size: 12 residues. Deletions cut 3 bases from V and 4 bases from J, with 6 bases between. CDR1 is SGHDN, CDR2 FVKESK, per germline. In nucleotides, the CDR3 is TGTGCCAGCAGCCAGACAGTCTATGGCTACACCTTC. Its translation is CASSQTVYGYTF.

J is TRBJ1-3 and V is TRBV28, with 7 bases identical to TRBD1. Germline CDR1 and CDR2: MDHEN and SYDVKM. Losses at the gene ends were 3 bases for V and 1 base for J; bases not matched to a gene: 6. CDR3 length equals 16 residues. The CDR3 sequence: CASSFGDRISGNTIYF. The CDR3 region has the DNA TGTGCCAGCAGTTTCGGGGACAGAATATCTGGAAACACCATATATTTT.